The 27 T cell receptor beta chains presented below share a single source sample, sequenced in a study of T-cell memory formation after mild COVID-19. Each CDR3 protein gets one entry after TCRdb re-called the 5' RACE reads with MiXCR. Of approximately 50,000 distinct CDR3 sequences in the sample, approximately 12% were seen once. Sequences were obtained from PBMCs or a T cell subset sorted from them (not recorded which). Receptor source: a man aged 18 to 29 who had mild COVID-19 (a few samples of this study predate the infection). Cell type and time point are not known.

The rearrangement joins TRBV27 to TRBJ1-6; D not certain. V dropped 6 bases and J dropped 9 bases, with 9 bases sitting between them. The CDR3 runs 12 residues. Germline V gene data show CDR1 as MNHEY and CDR2 as SMNVEV (reference sequence). The CDR3 region has the DNA TGTGCCAGCAGATCCGTAGGTTCACCCCTCCACTTT. Amino acids: CASRSVGSPLHF.

This clonotype has only a few counts. The V gene is TRBV6-1, the J gene TRBJ1-2, with a weak D call TRBD1 (5 bases). CDR1 and CDR2 from the germline V gene are MNHNS and SASEGT. The CDR3 runs to 13 residues. The ends were cut back, 7 bases at V and 2 bases at J, with 11 bases in the middle. The CDR3 loop reads CASKRGANYGYTF. In DNA form, the CDR3 reads TGTGCCAGCAAAAGAGGGGCAAACTATGGCTACACCTTC.

This clonotype was seen at least ten times. The CDR3, as DNA: TGCAGCGTTGCCGGCAGGGACGGGGCAGATACGCAGTATTTT. It codes for CSVAGRDGADTQYF. J is TRBJ2-3 and V is TRBV29-1; the D call may be TRBD1 or TRBD2 (5 bases each). With 4 bases removed from V and 4 bases from J, the gap between germline ends came to 15 bases. The CDR3 consists of 14 residues. CDR1 is SQVTM, CDR2 ANQGSEA, per germline.

This clonotype was recorded many times. The rearrangement uses TRBV4-1 and TRBJ1-5; 7 bases line up with TRBD1. The CDR3 runs 14 residues. Germline CDR1 is MGHRA and CDR2 is YSYEKL. Trimming took 4 bases from V and 7 from J; bases not matched to a gene: 7. The CDR3 DNA is TGCGCCAGCAGCCGCACACAGGGGAACCAGCCCCAGCATTTT. Its protein is CASSRTQGNQPQHF.

The V call is TRBV24-1, the J call TRBJ2-2; D remains ambiguous. This CDR3 is 11 amino acids long. Germline V gives CDR1 KGHDR, CDR2 SFDVKD. The V end was cut by 10 bases, the J end by 6 bases, with 8 bases between. The CDR3 here is CATGRAGELFF. CDR3 DNA: TGTGCCACAGGAAGGGCCGGGGAGCTGTTTTTT.

This clonotype was recorded at least ten times. The chain uses TRBV2 and TRBJ2-5; no definite D call. Germline CDR1 and CDR2: SNHLY and FYNNEI. V dropped 7 bases and J dropped 0 bases, with 9 bases sitting between them. CDR3 length equals 13 residues. CDR3 bases: TGTGCCAGCAATCAGCTAGACCAAGAGACCCAGTACTTC. It is translated as CASNQLDQETQYF.

CDR3 bases: TGTGCCAGCAGACTACAGGGGACGAATGAAAAACTGTTTTTT. Protein: CASRLQGTNEKLFF. The rearrangement uses TRBV27 and TRBJ1-4, with 7 nucleotides matching TRBD1. From germline, CDR1 is MNHEY and CDR2 SMNVEV (reference sequence). This CDR3 is 14 amino acids long. Germline trimming cut 6 bases from V and 5 bases from J; bases unmatched to any gene: 6.

The V gene is TRBV3-1, the J gene TRBJ2-7, with D unresolved. Trimming stripped 3 bases from V and 0 bases from J, with 6 bases between. Germline assignment: CDR1 LGHDT and CDR2 YNNKEL (reference sequence). The CDR3 spans 13 residues. The CDR3 DNA sequence: TGTGCCAGCAGCCAGCGCGGCTCCTACGAGCAGTACTTC. Protein: CASSQRGSYEQYF.

V is TRBV12-3 or TRBV12-4 and J is TRBJ2-2, with D possibly being TRBD2 (6 bases). The CDR3 spans 14 residues. V gave up 2 bases and J gave up 4 bases, with 8 bases separating them. CDR3 sequence reads: CASSLWRATGELFF. The CDR3 DNA sequence: TGTGCCAGCAGTTTATGGAGGGCCACCGGGGAGCTGTTTTTT.

Many counts were recorded for this clonotype. The rearrangement links TRBV6-6 to TRBJ2-7, with TRBD1 matching 11 bases. Germline CDR1 reads MNHNY; CDR2 reads SVGAGI (reference sequence). The CDR3 totals 15 residues. J lost 3 bases, V lost 6 bases, and 7 bases had no gene match. The CDR3 sequence: CASRPGQGAYYEQYV. For the CDR3, the DNA is TGTGCCAGCAGGCCCGGACAGGGGGCCTACTACGAGCAGTACGTC.

This chain joins TRBV5-1 and TRBJ1-2; D gene uncertain. The CDR3 loop spans 15 amino acids. Germline loops: CDR1 SGHRS, CDR2 YFSETQ. V was trimmed by 4 bases and J by 6 bases, leaving 19 bases between them. The CDR3 spells CASSLDGRRENGYTF. CDR3 sequence (DNA): TGCGCCAGCAGCCTGGACGGGAGAAGGGAAAATGGCTACACCTTC.

This clonotype was observed at least ten times. The V and J genes are TRBV12-3 or TRBV12-4 and TRBJ2-3, with 9 bases fitting TRBD2. V was pared by 1 base and J by 6 bases, with 8 bases of the junction left unmatched. This CDR3 has 16 amino acids. Here the CDR3 reads CASSLDSSGATDTQYF. The CDR3 DNA reads TGTGCCAGCAGTTTAGATTCTAGCGGGGCAACGGATACGCAGTATTTT.

The chain uses TRBV7-3 and TRBJ1-6; D is ambiguous. Trimming took 5 bases from V and 7 from J, leaving 9 bases between them. CDR1 is SGHTA and CDR2 is FQGTGA in the germline V gene. The CDR3 runs 13 residues. CDR3 sequence (DNA): TGTGCCAGCAGCCGGGCCCTGAATTCACCCCTCCACTTT. It encodes CASSRALNSPLHF.

The rearrangement joins TRBV20-1 to TRBJ2-3, with D unresolved. The CDR3 contains 15 residues. Trimming cost V 0 bases and J 2 bases, with 12 bases left between them. Germline V CDR1 and CDR2: DFQATT, SNEGSKA (reference sequence). The CDR3 DNA follows: TGCAGTGCTAGAGATGTCCTCTCAACCACAGATACGCAGTATTTT. Translating gives CSARDVLSTTDTQYF.

The chain joins TRBV20-1 to TRBJ1-2, with D perhaps TRBD1 (6 bases). The CDR3 is made up of 11 amino acids. Germline V CDR1 and CDR2: DFQATT, SNEGSKA (reference sequence). V was clipped by 4 bases and J by 8 bases, with 11 bases between them. The chain's CDR3 is CSATGVGGYTF. As DNA, the CDR3 is TGCAGTGCTACAGGGGTGGGAGGCTACACCTTC.

The chain couples TRBV5-1 to TRBJ2-3; TRBD1 is a possible D gene (6 bases). The CDR3 totals 14 residues. The germline CDR1 and CDR2 sequences are SGHRS and YFSETQ. The germline V and J ends were trimmed by 0 bases and 3 bases, with 8 bases remaining between them. As DNA, the CDR3 is TGCGCCAGCAGCTTGGGGGGGCGGACAGATACGCAGTATTTT. Residues: CASSLGGRTDTQYF.

This chain connects TRBV7-9 to TRBJ2-3; 7 bases align to TRBD1. V trimming: 7 bases; J trimming: 3 bases; junction bases outside the gene matches: 16. Germline V CDR1 and CDR2: SEHNR, FQNEAQ (reference sequence). The CDR3 runs to 17 residues. The CDR3 DNA sequence: TGTGCCAGCACCCGGTCGTCAGGGGGTGAAGGGACAGATACGCAGTATTTT. It codes for CASTRSSGGEGTDTQYF.

The J gene is TRBJ1-2, the V gene TRBV6-1; 7 bases align to TRBD1. The CDR3 extends over 16 amino acids. Per germline, CDR1 MNHNS and CDR2 SASEGT. Trimming at V came to 6 bases and at J to 4 bases, leaving 14 bases not matched to a gene. CDR3 amino acids: CASRALRQGYAYGYTF. The CDR3 region has the DNA TGTGCCAGCAGGGCCCTGAGACAGGGCTACGCCTATGGCTACACCTTC.

The chain employs TRBV28 and TRBJ1-1; D possibly corresponds to TRBD1 (5 bases). Trimming stripped 5 bases from V and 1 base from J, with 14 bases between. Germline lookup yields CDR1 MDHEN and CDR2 SYDVKM. The CDR3 covers 15 residues. For the CDR3, the DNA is TGTGCCAGCAGTAAAATTATTGACAGGAACACTGAAGCTTTCTTT. Its protein product is CASSKIIDRNTEAFF.

This clonotype was seen a handful of times. The chain is built from TRBV6-2 or TRBV6-3 and TRBJ2-5, with 10 bases fitting TRBD1. V was clipped by 2 bases and J by 14 bases; unmatched bases: 8. The CDR3 is 13 residues long. Per the germline V gene, CDR1 is MNHEY and CDR2 is SVGEGT. DNA for the CDR3: TGTGCCAGCAGTTACCAGGACAGGGGGTCGACCTACTTC. Translated: CASSYQDRGSTYF.

The genes are TRBV3-1 and TRBJ1-6, with 9 bases matching TRBD1. V lost 8 bases to trimming and J lost 10 bases; unmatched junction nucleotides: 6. Germline V gives CDR1 LGHDT, CDR2 YNNKEL (reference sequence). This CDR3 spans 13 amino acids. The DNA of the CDR3 is TGTGCCAGCGGGGGACAGGGACGATCACCCCTCCACTTT. The encoded protein is CASGGQGRSPLHF.

By share, this clonotype ranks as medium-sized. The rearrangement links TRBV4-1 to TRBJ2-1; TRBD2 matches at 8 bases. V shed 0 bases, J shed 8 bases, and the junction held 6 bases outside the gene matches. CDR1 and CDR2 from the germline V gene are MGHRA and YSYEKL. The CDR3 loop spans 15 amino acids. CDR3 DNA: TGCGCCAGCAGCCAAGAACGCGGGGGGTATGATGAGCAGTTCTTC. Translation gives CASSQERGGYDEQFF.

The chain has TRBV11-2 and TRBJ2-1; D is possibly TRBD2 (6 bases). The CDR3 extends over 16 amino acids. CDR1 SGHAT and CDR2 FQNNGV come from the germline V gene. The V and J ends lost 3 bases and 4 bases respectively, with 16 bases between them. The CDR3 loop reads CASSLASWGVYNEQFF. CDR3 DNA: TGTGCCAGCAGCTTGGCTAGCTGGGGGGTGTACAATGAGCAGTTCTTC.

The chain carries TRBV7-2 and TRBJ2-1; D is possibly TRBD1 or TRBD2 (5 bases each). CDR1 and CDR2 (germline): SGHTA, FQGNSA. This CDR3 has 13 amino acids. The ends were cut back, 4 bases at V and 6 bases at J, with 10 bases in the middle. CDR3 sequence reads: CASSSDGANEQFF. CDR3 DNA: TGTGCCAGCAGCTCCGACGGGGCCAATGAGCAGTTCTTC.

This clonotype was seen a few times. This chain uses TRBV19 with TRBJ2-5; D tentatively reads TRBD1 or TRBD2 (6 bases each). This CDR3 contains 15 residues. The germline CDR1 and CDR2 sequences are LNHDA and SQIVND (reference sequence). Deletions cut 3 bases from V and 4 bases from J, with 15 bases between. The CDR3 DNA reads as TGTGCCAGTAGTATGGACGGGGGCGCGGGAGAGACCCAGTACTTC. This gives the protein CASSMDGGAGETQYF.

This clonotype was seen more than once but under ten times. This chain connects TRBV6-6 to TRBJ2-4; possible D gene TRBD1, 5 bases. Trimming pared 6 bases from V and 9 bases from J, leaving 18 bases between. CDR3 length: 14 residues. Germline V gene sequence: CDR1 MNHNY, CDR2 SVGAGI (reference sequence). The CDR3 DNA is TGTGCCAGCAGGAGCCGACAGCCGGGCCCCATTCAGTACTTC. This translates into CASRSRQPGPIQYF.

The chain carries TRBV11-2 and TRBJ1-6; TRBD1 is a possible D gene (5 bases). Trimming pared 4 bases from V and 8 bases from J, leaving 15 bases between. CDR1 SGHAT and CDR2 FQNNGV come from the germline V gene. This CDR3 is built from 15 residues. The DNA of the CDR3 is TGTGCCAGCAGCTGGGGGGGGACGGTGGATTCACCCCTCCACTTT. This sequence encodes CASSWGGTVDSPLHF.